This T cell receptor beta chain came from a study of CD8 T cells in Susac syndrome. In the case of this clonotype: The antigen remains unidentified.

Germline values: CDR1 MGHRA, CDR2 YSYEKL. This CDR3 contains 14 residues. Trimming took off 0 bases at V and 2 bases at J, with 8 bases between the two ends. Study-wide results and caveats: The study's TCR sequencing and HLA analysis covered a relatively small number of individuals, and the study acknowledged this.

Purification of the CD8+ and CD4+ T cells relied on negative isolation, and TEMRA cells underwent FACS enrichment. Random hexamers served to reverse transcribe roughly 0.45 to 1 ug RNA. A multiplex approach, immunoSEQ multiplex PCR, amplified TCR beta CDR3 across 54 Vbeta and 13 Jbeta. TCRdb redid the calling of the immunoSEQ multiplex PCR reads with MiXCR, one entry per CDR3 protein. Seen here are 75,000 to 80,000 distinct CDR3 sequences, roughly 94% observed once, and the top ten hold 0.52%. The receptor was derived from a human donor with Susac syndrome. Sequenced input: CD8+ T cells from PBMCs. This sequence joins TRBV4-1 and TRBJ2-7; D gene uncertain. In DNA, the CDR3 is TGCGCCAGCAGCCAAGATGGCTGGACCTACGAGCAGTACTTC. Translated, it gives CASSQDGWTYEQYF.